These 25 T cell receptor beta chains were sequenced from one sample in a study of blood T cell repertoires in COVID-19. Here immunoSEQ multiplex PCR was the method, and the copy in TCRdb shows in-frame clones only, minus some. The repertoire holds about 67,000 clones, with approximately 79% as singletons. The material sequenced was peripheral blood. Receptors were obtained from a woman aged 60-75 years with acute or convalescent COVID-19.

The chain links TRBV7-3 to TRBJ2-3; TRBD2 is a possible D gene (6 bases). The CDR3 consists of 16 residues. Germline V gene sequence: CDR1 SGHTA, CDR2 FQGTGA. The V end was cut by 4 bases, the J end by 6 bases, with 20 bases between. CDR3 amino acids: CASSSGPGLRSDTQYF. The DNA of the CDR3 is TGTGCCAGCAGCTCAGGACCGGGACTCCGTTCGGATACGCAGTATTTT.

The genes are TRBV12-3 or TRBV12-4 and TRBJ1-2, with a possible D match to TRBD1 (6 bases). The V and J ends lost 0 bases and 11 bases respectively, with 10 bases between them. CDR3 length equals 12 residues. The CDR3 DNA reads TGTGCCAGCAGTTTAGCCCAGGGGTCATACACCTTC. Protein product: CASSLAQGSYTF.

The V and J genes are TRBV19 and TRBJ1-1; tentatively, D is TRBD1 (6 bases). Between the trimmed V and J ends, which lost 7 bases and 8 bases, there was a span of 14 bases. This CDR3 is 12 amino acids long. Germline lookup yields CDR1 LNHDA and CDR2 SQIVND (reference sequence). CDR3 DNA sequence: TGTGCCAGTATACAGGGTCAGCGAGAAGCTTTCTTT. Translation gives CASIQGQREAFF.

The V gene is TRBV7-9, the J gene TRBJ1-1; tentative D call: TRBD1 (6 bases). V shed 7 bases and J shed 1 base, with 25 bases lying between them. Germline CDR1 is SEHNR and CDR2 is FQNEAQ (reference sequence). The CDR3 totals 18 residues. The CDR3 reads CASTDLTKLSRGNTEAFF. CDR3 DNA sequence: TGTGCCAGCACCGATCTTACAAAACTTAGCAGGGGGAACACTGAAGCTTTCTTT. Looking up the rest from reference TRBV7-9 and TRBJ1-1 gives the full variable domain: DTGVSQNPRHKITKRGQNVTFRCDPISEHNRLYWYRQTLGQGPEFLTYFQNEAQLEKSRLLSDRFSAERPKGSFSTLEIQRTEQGDSAMYLCASTDLTKLSRGNTEAFFGQGTRLTVV.

The rearrangement links TRBV28 to TRBJ2-3; 7 nucleotides match TRBD1. The germline gives CDR1 MDHEN, CDR2 SYDVKM. V shed 8 bases and J 4 bases; nucleotides not matched to a gene: 6. The CDR3 has 13 residues. CDR3 bases: TGTGCCAGCTGTGACAGGGCCTCAGATACGCAGTATTTT. The encoded protein is CASCDRASDTQYF.

The genes are TRBV6-6 and TRBJ1-2, with 8 bases matching TRBD1. Germline assignment: CDR1 MNHNY and CDR2 SVGAGI (reference sequence). Germline trimming cut 0 bases from V and 8 bases from J; bases unmatched to any gene: 2. This CDR3 spans 13 amino acids. CDR3 loop: CASSYSGQGGYTF. The DNA for the CDR3 is TGTGCCAGCAGTTACTCCGGACAGGGAGGCTACACCTTC.

This clone was counted a single time. The CDR3 coding sequence is TGCGCCAGCAGCCAAGTTACAGGGGGGGCCTATGGCTACACCTTC. Its protein product is CASSQVTGGAYGYTF. This chain uses TRBV4-1 with TRBJ1-2; 8 nucleotides match TRBD1. J gave up 4 bases and V 1 base, and 5 bases lay outside the gene matches. This CDR3 is 15 amino acids long. Per the germline V gene, CDR1 is MGHRA and CDR2 is YSYEKL.

This clone has a single count. The V gene is TRBV5-1, the J gene TRBJ2-5; D is possibly TRBD2 (5 bases). From germline, CDR1 is SGHRS and CDR2 YFSETQ. V dropped 0 bases and J dropped 5 bases, with 11 bases sitting between them. The CDR3 consists of 14 residues. The chain's CDR3 is CASSLDRGRETQYF. CDR3 nucleotides: TGCGCCAGCAGCTTGGACCGGGGTCGGGAGACCCAGTACTTC. Combining the CDR3 with reference TRBV5-1 and TRBJ2-5 gives the whole variable domain KAGVTQTPRYLIKTRGQQVTLSCSPISGHRSVSWYQQTPGQGLQFLFEYFSETQRNKGNFPGRFSGRQFSNSRSEMNVSTLELGDSALYLCASSLDRGRETQYFGPGTRLLVL.

V usage is TRBV30 and J usage is TRBJ2-3; TRBD1 might be the D (6 bases). This CDR3 comprises 14 residues. V lost 2 bases to trimming and J lost 0 bases, with 9 bases between them. From germline, CDR1 is GTSNPN and CDR2 SVGIG (reference sequence). The CDR3 DNA follows: TGTGCCTGGAGTAAAGGACAGAGCACAGATACGCAGTATTTT. It is translated as CAWSKGQSTDTQYF. The full variable domain, its missing parts supplied by reference TRBV30 and TRBJ2-3, is SQTIHQWPATLVQPVGSPLSLECTVEGTSNPNLYWYRQAAGRGLQLLFYSVGIGQISSEVPQNLSASRPQDRQFILSSKKLLLSDSGFYLCAWSKGQSTDTQYFGPGTRLTVL.

This chain links TRBV7-2 with TRBJ1-5; TRBD1 matches at 7 bases. CDR1 and CDR2 from the germline V gene are SGHTA and FQGNSA. This CDR3 comprises 14 residues. V shed 3 bases, J shed 5 bases, and the junction held 4 bases outside the gene matches. In nucleotides, the CDR3 is TGTGCCAGCAGCTTGAGGGGGCTTTATCAGCCCCAGCATTTT. Amino acids: CASSLRGLYQPQHF.

V is TRBV5-1 and J is TRBJ2-3, with D hard to call. CDR1 is SGHRS and CDR2 is YFSETQ in the germline V gene. V dropped 4 bases and J dropped 5 bases, with 8 bases sitting between them. The CDR3 length is 12 residues. The CDR3 nucleotides read TGCGCCAGCAGCCCTCCGGGAGATACGCAGTATTTT. Translating it yields CASSPPGDTQYF.

The rearrangement uses TRBV13 and TRBJ1-3; TRBD1 agrees at 9 bases. Trimming at V came to 5 bases and at J to 4 bases, leaving 9 bases not matched to a gene. Germline V gene lookup returns CDR1 PRHDT and CDR2 FYEKMQ (reference sequence). The CDR3 is made up of 16 amino acids. CDR3 nucleotide sequence: TGTGCCAGCAGCCTCGACAGGGGGTCATCGGGAAACACCATATATTTT. It specifies CASSLDRGSSGNTIYF. Supplemented by reference TRBV13 and TRBJ1-3, the full variable domain reads AAGVIQSPRHLIKEKRETATLKCYPIPRHDTVYWYQQGPGQDPQFLISFYEKMQSDKGSIPDRFSAQQFSDYHSELNMSSLELGDSALYFCASSLDRGSSGNTIYFGEGSWLTVV.

This clone has more than one count but fewer than ten. The chain joins TRBV2 to TRBJ1-5, with a possible D match to TRBD1 (6 bases). V shed 4 bases and J shed 5 bases, with 15 bases lying between them. The germline V gene has CDR1 SNHLY and CDR2 FYNNEI. This CDR3 has 15 amino acids. CDR3 nucleotide sequence: TGTGCCAGCAGTGCCGATCGACGGACAGATCAGCCCCAGCATTTT. Protein sequence: CASSADRRTDQPQHF.

This clone came up once. The chain employs TRBV18 and TRBJ1-6; 10 bases align to TRBD1. Trimming at V came to 3 bases and at J to 5 bases, leaving 4 bases not matched to a gene. CDR1 and CDR2 from the germline V gene are KGHSH and LQKENI. This CDR3 spans 16 amino acids. The CDR3 region is CASSPPGTGDNSPLHF. In DNA, the CDR3 is TGTGCCAGCTCACCGCCAGGGACAGGGGATAATTCACCCCTCCACTTT.

This clone was observed once. The rearrangement joins TRBV20-1 to TRBJ1-1; a possible D gene is TRBD1 (5 bases). Deletions cut 6 bases from V and 8 bases from J, with 13 bases between. Germline CDR1 reads DFQATT; CDR2 reads SNEGSKA (reference sequence). This CDR3 region has 11 residues. CDR3 sequence (DNA): TGCAGTGCCATCGGGGGGGTCGAAGCTTTCTTT. Translating gives CSAIGGVEAFF.

This clone turned up a few times. The V and J genes are TRBV28 and TRBJ2-1, with D perhaps matching TRBD2 (6 bases). Per germline, CDR1 MDHEN and CDR2 SYDVKM. CDR3 size: 13 residues. Trimming stripped 2 bases from V and 6 bases from J, with 8 bases between. The CDR3 nucleotides are TGTGCCAGCAGTTTAGCCGGGGGCAATGAGCAGTTCTTC. Protein: CASSLAGGNEQFF.

The chain carries TRBV11-2 and TRBJ2-7; 8 bases are a match to TRBD2. From germline, CDR1 is SGHAT and CDR2 FQNNGV. The CDR3 spans 13 residues. With 5 bases clipped from V and 4 bases from J, the junction kept 4 bases outside the gene matches. CDR3 region: CASSGRLAYEQYF. The CDR3 DNA sequence: TGTGCCAGCAGCGGGCGACTAGCGTACGAGCAGTACTTC.

V gene TRBV6-5 combines with J gene TRBJ1-2, with TRBD1 matching 7 bases. Germline-derived CDR1 and CDR2 are MNHEY and SVGAGI. The V gene end was trimmed by 0 bases and the J gene end by 8 bases; junction bases not matched to a gene: 6. The CDR3 is made up of 14 amino acids. The CDR3 loop reads CASSYSWDSGGYTF. The DNA for the CDR3 is TGTGCCAGCAGTTACTCCTGGGACAGTGGGGGCTACACCTTC.

The count of this clone is one. V and J are TRBV7-2 and TRBJ2-1; D is possibly TRBD1 (6 bases). V lost 1 base and J 10 bases, leaving 17 bases between the germline ends. Germline-derived CDR1 and CDR2 are SGHTA and FQGNSA. CDR3 length: 15 amino acids. CDR3 DNA: TGTGCCAGCAGCTTAGACGCCCCCAGGGGCAAAGAGCAGTTCTTC. Its protein is CASSLDAPRGKEQFF.

This clone is a singleton in its sample. The chain has TRBV3-1 (or the pseudogene TRBV3-2) and TRBJ2-3, with a tentative D call TRBD2 (5 bases). Germline assignment: CDR1 LGHDT and CDR2 YNNKEL (reference sequence). The CDR3 spans 15 residues. Trimming took 1 base from V and 6 from J, leaving 14 bases between them. The CDR3 nucleotides are TGTGCCAGCAGCCAAGGTCCCCCCCCGGGGGATACGCAGTATTTT. This gives the protein CASSQGPPPGDTQYF.

This rearrangement joins TRBV11-2 to TRBJ2-2; tentative D call: TRBD1 (6 bases). V was shortened by 5 bases and J by 5 bases, with 9 bases between the two germline ends. This CDR3 is built from 13 residues. Germline-derived CDR1 and CDR2 are SGHAT and FQNNGV. CDR3 DNA: TGTGCCAGCAGCCGGACAGTTACCGGGGAGCTGTTTTTT. Protein product: CASSRTVTGELFF.

This clone was picked up one time. The chain uses TRBV7-9 and TRBJ2-7; D not resolved. Germline loops: CDR1 SEHNR, CDR2 FQNEAQ (reference sequence). This CDR3 has 12 residues. V was clipped by 5 bases and J by 4 bases, with 9 bases between them. CDR3 protein: CASSPERYEQYF. The CDR3 DNA follows: TGTGCCAGCAGCCCGGAGAGGTACGAGCAGTACTTC. Full variable domain (missing parts from reference TRBV7-9 and TRBJ2-7): DTGVSQNPRHKITKRGQNVTFRCDPISEHNRLYWYRQTLGQGPEFLTYFQNEAQLEKSRLLSDRFSAERPKGSFSTLEIQRTEQGDSAMYLCASSPERYEQYFGPGTRLTVT.

The rearrangement uses TRBV18 and TRBJ1-2; 9 bases fit TRBD1. After removal of 4 bases from V and 0 bases from J, the junction contained 6 bases not matched to a gene. Germline CDR1 reads KGHSH; CDR2 reads LQKENI. The CDR3 has 16 residues. CDR3 sequence: CASSLGTGRTNYGYTF. DNA for the CDR3: TGTGCCAGCTCACTCGGGACAGGGAGGACTAACTATGGCTACACCTTC.

V and J are TRBV5-1 and TRBJ2-3; TRBD2 aligns across 7 bases. The CDR3 runs to 15 residues. V was clipped by 5 bases and J by 2 bases; unmatched bases: 8. Germline-derived CDR1 and CDR2 are SGHRS and YFSETQ. CDR3 amino acids: CASRERGELTDTQYF. Here the CDR3 DNA reads TGCGCCAGCAGAGAACGGGGGGAACTCACAGATACGCAGTATTTT.

V gene TRBV7-9 combines with J gene TRBJ1-4, with D possibly TRBD1 on 6 matching bases. V was trimmed by 4 bases and J by 8 bases, leaving 14 bases between them. This CDR3 region has 14 residues. From germline, CDR1 is SEHNR and CDR2 FQNEAQ (reference sequence). CDR3 DNA sequence: TGTGCCAGCAGCTGGGGACAACTTGAAGAAAAACTGTTTTTT. Translating it yields CASSWGQLEEKLFF.